These T cell receptor beta chains were read from a single sample in a study of HIV-infected patients and healthy controls. TCRdb itself ran the 5' RACE reads through MiXCR, one entry per CDR3 protein. The data show about 10,000 distinct CDR3 sequences, 5.2% seen once. Sequences were derived from blood, sampled before antiretroviral therapy. Receptor source: an adult with HIV infection. The CDR3 runs from the conserved cysteine through the conserved F or W. D genes are given only for firm matches. For some rows the clone size is stated as once, few or many, or as a class when expanded; others skip it.

V gene	clone size	J gene	D gene	CDR3 DNA	CDR3 protein
TRBV28	many	TRBJ1-1	TRBD1	TGTGCCAGCAGTGTCCACGGACAGGGAACTACGAACACTGAAGCTTTCTTT	CASSVHGQGTTNTEAFF
TRBV20-1	few	TRBJ2-3	TRBD2	TGCAGTGCTCCCGTCGGGCAGCGGGGGGGGGATACGCAGTATTTT	CSAPVGQRGGDTQYF
TRBV29-1	.	TRBJ2-5	TRBD1	TGCAGCGTAGGACAGGGAGGAGAGACCCAGTACTTC	CSVGQGGETQYF
TRBV6-1	many	TRBJ1-2	TRBD1	TGTGCCAGCAGTCTCACTTGGACAGGGAACTATGGCTACACCTTC	CASSLTWTGNYGYTF
TRBV27	medium-sized	TRBJ2-3	.	TGTGCCAGCAGTTTAGGGGGTAGCGGCCCCGATACGCAGTATTTT	CASSLGGSGPDTQYF
TRBV10-1	many	TRBJ2-6	.	TGCGCCAGCAGTGACTACAGGGAGGGGGCCAACGTCCTGACTTTC	CASSDYREGANVLTF
TRBV5-1	many	TRBJ2-5	.	TGCGCCAGCAGCCCAAATTGGGCAGCCCAAGAGACCCAGTACTTC	CASSPNWAAQETQYF
TRBV27	.	TRBJ2-7	.	TGTGCCAGCAGCCCCACTTCAGGGTCCCCCGAGCAGTACTTC	CASSPTSGSPEQYF
TRBV6-5	many	TRBJ2-7	.	TGTGCCAGCAGTTACGGGGGCGGGGACTCCTACGAGCAGTACTTC	CASSYGGGDSYEQYF
TRBV13	many	TRBJ2-3	.	TGTGCCAGCAGCCCAAGGGGGTTCACAGATACGCAGTATTTT	CASSPRGFTDTQYF
TRBV28	medium-sized	TRBJ2-1	TRBD2	TGTGCACCTAGCGGGAGCGGGGAGCAGTTCTTC	CAPSGSGEQFF
TRBV19	many	TRBJ2-3	TRBD2	TGTGCCAGTAGTAGGACTAGCTGGGCAGATACGCAGTATTTT	CASSRTSWADTQYF
TRBV6-6	.	TRBJ2-4	TRBD1	TGTGCCAGCAGTTCGACAGGGACCACAAAAAACATTCAGTACTTC	CASSSTGTTKNIQYF
TRBV11-2	medium-sized	TRBJ2-1	.	TGTGCCAGCAGCATTTCCCCAAAGACAGTTCTCTCCTACAATGAGCAGTTCTTC	CASSISPKTVLSYNEQFF
TRBV28	many	TRBJ1-2	.	TGTGCCAGCAGTTTTACGGAGATCAGCTATGGCTACACCTTC	CASSFTEISYGYTF
TRBV7-8	many	TRBJ2-6	.	TGTGCCAGCAGCTTTATAGCAATCTCTGGGGCCAACGTCCTGACTTTC	CASSFIAISGANVLTF
TRBV29-1	many	TRBJ2-2	.	TGCAGCGTCCTCCTCGGAGGCACCGGGGAGCTGTTTTTT	CSVLLGGTGELFF
TRBV20-1	many	TRBJ1-2	.	TGCAGTGCTATCCCCGGGACACGGGATGGCTACACCTTC	CSAIPGTRDGYTF
TRBV6-6	medium-sized	TRBJ2-7	.	TGTGCCAGCAGTCACGGGGACGAGCAGTACTTC	CASSHGDEQYF
TRBV4-2	many	TRBJ1-1	.	TGTGCCAGCAGCCAAGACATGACGGGGGTCACTGAAGCTTTCTTT	CASSQDMTGVTEAFF
TRBV28	many	TRBJ2-7	.	TGTGCCAGCAGTTCCAACCGGGAACCCACATACGAGCAGTACTTC	CASSSNREPTYEQYF
TRBV18	few	TRBJ2-7	TRBD1	TGTGCCAGCGGACAGGGGGTGGAGTACGAGCAGTACTTC	CASGQGVEYEQYF
TRBV5-4	many	TRBJ2-2	TRBD1	TGTGCCCAGGGGGTCGACACCGGGGAGCTGTTTTTT	CAQGVDTGELFF
TRBV6-2/TRBV6-3	medium-sized	TRBJ2-1	.	TGTGCCAGCAGTTACGCCGGGGGCAATGAGCAGTTCTTC	CASSYAGGNEQFF
TRBV5-1	.	TRBJ2-3	.	TGCGCCAGCAGCTTAACAGGAGATACGCAGTATTTT	CASSLTGDTQYF
TRBV6-6	few	TRBJ2-7	.	TGTGCCAGCAGTCCCCGGGACCAATACGAGCAGTACTTC	CASSPRDQYEQYF
TRBV2	many	TRBJ2-3	.	TGTGCCAGCAGGGGATGGGGAGGTGATACAGATACGCAGTATTTT	CASRGWGGDTDTQYF
TRBV29-1	many	TRBJ2-5	TRBD1	TGCAGCGCCCGGACAGGGGGCTATGAGACCCAGTACTTC	CSARTGGYETQYF
TRBV6-6	medium-sized	TRBJ2-5	.	TGTGCCAGCAGTTACTCGATAACCACCCAAGAGACCCAGTACTTC	CASSYSITTQETQYF
TRBV6-5	few	TRBJ2-2	.	TGTGCCAGCAGTTACTCTCTGAACACCGGGGAGCTGTTTTTT	CASSYSLNTGELFF
TRBV4-2	many	TRBJ2-7	.	TGTGCCAGCAGCCAAGGCGGTAGCTCCTACGAGCAGTACTTC	CASSQGGSSYEQYF
TRBV5-1	many	TRBJ2-7	TRBD1	TGCGCCAGCAGCTCTCTACAGGGGCTTTCCTACGAGCAGTACTTC	CASSSLQGLSYEQYF
TRBV5-4	medium-sized	TRBJ2-1	TRBD2	TGTGCCAGCAGCTTAAGAGTCCTAGCGGGGTACAATGAGCAGTTCTTC	CASSLRVLAGYNEQFF
TRBV12-3/TRBV12-4	many	TRBJ2-2	TRBD2	TGTGCCAGTCGTGCGGGGGGGGACACCGGGGAGCTGTTTTTT	CASRAGGDTGELFF
TRBV12-3/TRBV12-4	many	TRBJ1-1	TRBD1	TGTGCCAGCAGTGCCACAGGGGGCACTGAAGCTTTCTTT	CASSATGGTEAFF
TRBV12-3/TRBV12-4	many	TRBJ2-7	.	TGTGCCAGCAGTCTCGACTCCTACGAGCAGTACTTC	CASSLDSYEQYF
TRBV2	many	TRBJ2-3	TRBD1	TGTGCCAGCAGTGAAGAGGGGACAGGGGCCGCAGATACGCAGTATTTT	CASSEEGTGAADTQYF
TRBV4-1	.	TRBJ2-7	TRBD2	TGCGCCAGCAGCCAAGATTTTTGGGAGGGGACCTACGAGCAGTACTTC	CASSQDFWEGTYEQYF
TRBV20-1	many	TRBJ2-1	.	TGCAGTGCTATCCAACTAGGCTACAATGAGCAGTTCTTC	CSAIQLGYNEQFF
TRBV28	medium-sized	TRBJ2-2	.	TGTGCCAGCACGGGGACCCAGGCCGGGGAGCTGTTTTTT	CASTGTQAGELFF
TRBV19	many	TRBJ1-2	.	TGTGCCAGTAGGAACTGGGTTGGTCCCCTGGATGGCTACACCTTC	CASRNWVGPLDGYTF
TRBV7-2	medium-sized	TRBJ2-1	TRBD2	TGTGCCAGCAGCTTAGGGACTAGCGGAGCGGAGCAGTTCTTC	CASSLGTSGAEQFF
TRBV2	medium-sized	TRBJ1-1	.	TGTGCCAGCAGCCGGGGTCAGGGCGGCACTGAAGCTTTCTTT	CASSRGQGGTEAFF
TRBV3-1	.	TRBJ2-1	TRBD2	TGTGCCAGCAGCCCCGAGGGGGGACTAGCGGGGACATACTCCTACAATGAGCAGTTCTTC	CASSPEGGLAGTYSYNEQFF
TRBV6-2/TRBV6-3	many	TRBJ2-3	TRBD2	TGTGCCAGCAGCTCCTCCCTAGCGGGGGCGGAAGATACGCAGTATTTT	CASSSSLAGAEDTQYF
TRBV7-2	medium-sized	TRBJ2-3	.	TGTGCCAGCAGCCCCGAGGGGACTTACACAGATACGCAGTATTTT	CASSPEGTYTDTQYF